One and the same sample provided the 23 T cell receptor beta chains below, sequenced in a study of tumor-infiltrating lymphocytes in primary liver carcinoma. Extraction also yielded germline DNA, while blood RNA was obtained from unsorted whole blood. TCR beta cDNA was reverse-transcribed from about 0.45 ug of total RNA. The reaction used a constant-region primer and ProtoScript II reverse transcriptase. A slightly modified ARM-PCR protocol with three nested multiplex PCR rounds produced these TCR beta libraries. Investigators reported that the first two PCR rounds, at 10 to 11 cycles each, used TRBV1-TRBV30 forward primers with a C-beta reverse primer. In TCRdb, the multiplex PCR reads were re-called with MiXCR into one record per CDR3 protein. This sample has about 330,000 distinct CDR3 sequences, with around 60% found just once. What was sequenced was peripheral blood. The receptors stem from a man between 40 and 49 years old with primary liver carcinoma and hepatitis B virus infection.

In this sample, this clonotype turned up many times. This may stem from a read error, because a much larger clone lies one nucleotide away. The DNA for the CDR3 is TGTGCCAGCAGGACCGGGACTACCACCGGGGAGCTGTTTTTT. Translation: CASRTGTTTGELFF. The chain carries TRBV12-3 or TRBV12-4 and TRBJ2-2; 7 nucleotides line up with TRBD2. CDR3 size: 14 residues. The V segment lost 6 bases and the J segment 4 bases; nucleotides outside the gene matches: 5.

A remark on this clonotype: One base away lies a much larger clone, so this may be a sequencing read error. The CDR3 coding sequence is TGTGCCAACAAGCGGGAGGCCACAGATACGCAGTATTTT. It yields the protein CANKREATDTQYF. The V and J genes are TRBV10-3 and TRBJ2-3, with 9 nucleotides matching TRBD2. The CDR3 consists of 13 residues. V lost 10 bases, J lost 2 bases, and 4 bases stayed unmatched. Germline V gene sequence: CDR1 ENHRY, CDR2 SYGVKD.

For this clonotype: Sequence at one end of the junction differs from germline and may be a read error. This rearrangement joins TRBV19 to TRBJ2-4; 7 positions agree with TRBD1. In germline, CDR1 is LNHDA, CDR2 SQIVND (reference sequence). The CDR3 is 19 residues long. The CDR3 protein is CSSSPNPGQAKVCKNIQYF. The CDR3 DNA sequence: TGTTCCAGTAGTCCCAACCCCGGACAGGCGAAGGTATGCAAAAACATTCAGTACTTC.

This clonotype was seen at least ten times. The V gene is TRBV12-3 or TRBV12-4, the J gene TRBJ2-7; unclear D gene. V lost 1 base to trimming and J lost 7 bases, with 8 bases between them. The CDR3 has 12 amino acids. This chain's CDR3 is CASSLVGWEQYF. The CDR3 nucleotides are TGTGCCAGCAGTTTAGTAGGGTGGGAGCAGTACTTC.

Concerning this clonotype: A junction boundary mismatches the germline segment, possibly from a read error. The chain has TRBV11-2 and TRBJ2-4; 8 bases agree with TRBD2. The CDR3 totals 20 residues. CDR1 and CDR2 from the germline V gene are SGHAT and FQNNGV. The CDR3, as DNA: TGTGCCAGGAGCCCTACCCGTCCGGGACTAGTGGGGCTAGCCAAAAACATTCGGTACTTC. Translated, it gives CARSPTRPGLVGLAKNIRYF.

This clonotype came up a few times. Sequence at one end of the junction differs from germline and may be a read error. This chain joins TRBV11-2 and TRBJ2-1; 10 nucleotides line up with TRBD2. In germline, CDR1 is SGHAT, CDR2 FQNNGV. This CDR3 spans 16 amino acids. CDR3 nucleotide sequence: TGTGCCAACAGCTGGAGCGGGAGGGCTAGGTATAATGAGCAGTTCTTC. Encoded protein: CANSWSGRARYNEQFF.

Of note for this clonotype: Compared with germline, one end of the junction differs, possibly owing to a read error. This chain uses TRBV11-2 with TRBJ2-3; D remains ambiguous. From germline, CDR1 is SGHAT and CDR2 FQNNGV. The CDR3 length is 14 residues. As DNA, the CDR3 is TGTGCTAGCAACTTACAAGGGCTTGCGGATACGCAGTATTTT. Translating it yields CASNLQGLADTQYF.

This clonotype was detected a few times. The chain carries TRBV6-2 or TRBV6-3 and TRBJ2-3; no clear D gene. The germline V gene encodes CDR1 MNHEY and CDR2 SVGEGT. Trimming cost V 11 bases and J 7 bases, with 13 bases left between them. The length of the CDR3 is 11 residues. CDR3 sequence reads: CALGHPYTQYF. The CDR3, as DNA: TGTGCCCTTGGTCATCCATATACGCAGTATTTT.

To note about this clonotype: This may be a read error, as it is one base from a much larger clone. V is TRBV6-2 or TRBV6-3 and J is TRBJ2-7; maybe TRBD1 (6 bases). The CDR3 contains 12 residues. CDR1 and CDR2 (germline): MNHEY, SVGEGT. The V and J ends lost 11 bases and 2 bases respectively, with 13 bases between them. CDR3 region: CAGTTGPYEQYF. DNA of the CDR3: TGTGCCGGCACCACAGGGCCCTACGAGCAGTACTTC.

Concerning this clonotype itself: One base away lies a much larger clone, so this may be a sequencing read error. The CDR3 reads CASSRDWGRANEQFF. Written as DNA, the CDR3 is TGCGCCAGCAGCCGAGACTGGGGGAGGGCCAATGAGCAGTTCTTC. The gene calls are TRBV4-3 and TRBJ2-1; 7 nucleotides line up with TRBD2. CDR1 and CDR2 (germline): LGHNA, YSLEER. V lost 4 bases and J lost 6; bases outside the gene matches: 9. The CDR3 is 15 amino acids.

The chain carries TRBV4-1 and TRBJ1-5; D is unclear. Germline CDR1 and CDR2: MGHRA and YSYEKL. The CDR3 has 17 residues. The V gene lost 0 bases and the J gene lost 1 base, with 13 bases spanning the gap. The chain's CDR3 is CASSQEWEPGSNQPQHF. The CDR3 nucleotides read TGCGCCAGCAGCCAAGAATGGGAACCGGGAAGCAATCAGCCCCAGCATTTT.

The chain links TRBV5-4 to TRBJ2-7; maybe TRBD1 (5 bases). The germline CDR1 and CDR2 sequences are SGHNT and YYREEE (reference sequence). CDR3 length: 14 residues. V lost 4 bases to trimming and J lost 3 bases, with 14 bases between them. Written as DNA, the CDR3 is TGTGCCAGCAGCCTGCAGGGAACCTACTACGAGCAGTACTTC. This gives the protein CASSLQGTYYEQYF.

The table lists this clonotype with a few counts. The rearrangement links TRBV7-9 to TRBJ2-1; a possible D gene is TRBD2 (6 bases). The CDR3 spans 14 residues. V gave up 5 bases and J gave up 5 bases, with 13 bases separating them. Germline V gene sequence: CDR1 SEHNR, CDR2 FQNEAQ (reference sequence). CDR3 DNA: TGTGCCAGCAGCGGCCGGGAGTGGAACAATGAGCAGTTCTTC. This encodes CASSGREWNNEQFF.

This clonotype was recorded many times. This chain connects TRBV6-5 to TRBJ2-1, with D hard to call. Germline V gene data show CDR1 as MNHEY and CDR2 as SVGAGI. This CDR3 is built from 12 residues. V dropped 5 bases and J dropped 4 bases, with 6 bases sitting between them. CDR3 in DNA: TGTGCCAGCAGTGAAGGGTACAATGAGCAGTTCTTC. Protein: CASSEGYNEQFF.

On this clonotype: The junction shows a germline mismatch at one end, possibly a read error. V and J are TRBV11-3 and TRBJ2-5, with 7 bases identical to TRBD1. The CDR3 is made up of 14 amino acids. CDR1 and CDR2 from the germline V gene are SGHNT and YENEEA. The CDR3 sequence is CASNSVGQQETQYF. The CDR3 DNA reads TGTGCTAGCAACTCCGTGGGACAGCAAGAGACCCAGTACTTC.

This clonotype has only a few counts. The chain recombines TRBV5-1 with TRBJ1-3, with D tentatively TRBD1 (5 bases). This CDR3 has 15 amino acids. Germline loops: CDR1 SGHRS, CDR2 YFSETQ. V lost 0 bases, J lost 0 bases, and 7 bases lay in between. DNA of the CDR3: TGCGCCAGCAGCTTGGCCGGGGGCTCTGGAAACACCATATATTTT. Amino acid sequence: CASSLAGGSGNTIYF.

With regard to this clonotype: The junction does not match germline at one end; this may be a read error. The CDR3 DNA sequence: TGTGCCAGCAGACCCAAACTACATGGGCAAACCTACGAGCGGTACTTC. Protein sequence: CASRPKLHGQTYERYF. The gene calls are TRBV11-2 and TRBJ2-7; no clear D gene. In germline, CDR1 is SGHAT, CDR2 FQNNGV. This CDR3 is built from 16 residues.

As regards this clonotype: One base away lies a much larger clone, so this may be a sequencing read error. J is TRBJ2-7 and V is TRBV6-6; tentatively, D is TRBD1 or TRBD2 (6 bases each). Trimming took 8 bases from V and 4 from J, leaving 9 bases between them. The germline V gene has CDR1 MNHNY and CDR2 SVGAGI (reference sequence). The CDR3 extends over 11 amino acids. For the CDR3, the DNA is TGTGCCAGCGTAGGGGGGTACGAGCAGTACTTC. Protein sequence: CASVGGYEQYF.

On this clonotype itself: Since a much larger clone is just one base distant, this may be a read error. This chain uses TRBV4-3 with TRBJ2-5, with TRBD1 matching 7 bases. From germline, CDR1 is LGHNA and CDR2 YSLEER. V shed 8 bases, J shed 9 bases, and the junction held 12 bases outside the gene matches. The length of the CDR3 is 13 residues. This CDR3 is CASGYLGQGAQYF. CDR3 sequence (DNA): TGCGCCAGCGGTTACCTGGGTCAGGGGGCCCAGTACTTC.

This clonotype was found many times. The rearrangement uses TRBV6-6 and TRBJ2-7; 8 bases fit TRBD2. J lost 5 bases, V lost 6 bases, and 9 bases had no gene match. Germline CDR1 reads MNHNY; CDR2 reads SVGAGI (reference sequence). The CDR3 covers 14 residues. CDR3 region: CASRGTSAGDEQYF. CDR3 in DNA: TGTGCCAGCAGAGGGACTAGTGCGGGCGACGAGCAGTACTTC.

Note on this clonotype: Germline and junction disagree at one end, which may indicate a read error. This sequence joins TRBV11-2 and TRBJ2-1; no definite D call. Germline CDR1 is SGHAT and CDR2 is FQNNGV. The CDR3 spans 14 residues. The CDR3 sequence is CASSPSEGSKEQSF. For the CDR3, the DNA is TGTGCCAGCAGCCCATCGGAAGGGTCAAAGGAGCAGTCCTTC.

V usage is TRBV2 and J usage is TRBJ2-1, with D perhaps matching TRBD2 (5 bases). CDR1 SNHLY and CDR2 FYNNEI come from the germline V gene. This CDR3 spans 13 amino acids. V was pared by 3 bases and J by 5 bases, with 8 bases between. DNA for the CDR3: TGTGCCAGCAGTGATGAGCGGCACAATGAGCAGTTCTTC. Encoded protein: CASSDERHNEQFF.

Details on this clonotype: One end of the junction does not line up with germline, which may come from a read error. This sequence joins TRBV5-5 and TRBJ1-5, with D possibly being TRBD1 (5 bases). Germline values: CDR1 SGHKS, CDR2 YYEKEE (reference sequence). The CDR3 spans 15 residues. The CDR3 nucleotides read TGTGCCAGCAGTTTGGGACCGCGTCGTAATCAGCCCCAGCATTTT. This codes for CASSLGPRRNQPQHF.